This entry is about one TCR beta chain. The sample comes from a study of blood T cell repertoires in COVID-19. Study-level information: Researchers got acute and convalescent COVID-19 samples from the United States, Italy and Spain. Nucleic acid was either cDNA or gDNA, and it came from T cells, B-cell-depleted T cells, or PBMCs.

Authors' data handling: Researchers report that nucleated cell counts were estimated from reference gene primer amplification. Generated by immunoSEQ multiplex PCR, the TCRdb table keeps only in-frame clones and is missing some. Clone size and the V and J calls come from that table; the DNA yielded D and trimming. The sample consists of under 250,000 clones, 65% to 85% of them appearing once. The sequence came from a man aged 50 to 60 with active or convalescent COVID-19. The source material was peripheral blood.

CDR3 coding DNA: TGTGCCAGCAGCTTCACAGGGTCGGAGGAGCAGTACTTC. Translated: CASSFTGSEEQYF. The chain couples TRBV11-1 to TRBJ2-7; D might be TRBD1 (6 bases). The CDR3 loop spans 13 amino acids. With 3 bases removed from V and 7 bases from J, the gap between germline ends came to 13 bases. Looked up from germline, CDR1 is SGHAT and CDR2 is FQDESV (reference sequence).